These 30 T cell receptor beta chains were sequenced from one sample in a study of human T cells and chemical hapten exposure. Time point indicated: patch test 3, about 24 weeks after DPC sensitization. The treatment was: therapeutic diphenylcyclopropenone sensitization with weekly scalp DPC. Unfractionated whole blood yielded total RNA. One entry per CDR3 protein, called by TCRdb with MiXCR from the RACE reads. The sample consists of tens of thousands of distinct CDR3 sequences, 8% to 9.5% of them appearing once. The specimen was whole blood, collected in connection with sensitization to the hapten diphenylcyclopropenone (DPC). Receptors originate from a man in his fifties or sixties with alopecia areata. Some clones in this sample may be carry-over from other donors' samples.

This clonotype has ten or more counts. V gene TRBV7-8 combines with J gene TRBJ2-1, with a possible D match to TRBD2 (5 bases). This CDR3 spans 17 amino acids. The V and J ends lost 5 bases and 3 bases respectively, with 20 bases between them. Germline V gene sequence: CDR1 SGHVS, CDR2 FQNEAQ. The CDR3 protein is CASSLISSPPSYNEQFF. In nucleotides, the CDR3 is TGTGCCAGCAGCCTTATATCTAGCCCCCCTAGCTACAATGAGCAGTTCTTC.

This clonotype showed up just a few times. This sequence joins TRBV10-2 and TRBJ2-6; D not certain. Germline assignment: CDR1 WSHSY and CDR2 SAAADI. V shed 6 bases and J shed 4 bases, with 19 bases lying between them. The CDR3 covers 17 residues. The CDR3 nucleotides are TGCGCCAGCAGCGGTACACAATCCCAGGCGGGGGCCAACGTCCTGACTTTC. Translating gives CASSGTQSQAGANVLTF.

Points on this clonotype: A much more abundant neighbour one base away suggests this may be a read error. No conserved phenylalanine or tryptophan ends this CDR3, so it is likely a read error. The gene calls are TRBV25-1 and TRBJ2-2, with D maybe TRBD1 (6 bases). The germline gives CDR1 MGHDK, CDR2 SYGVNS. Trimming pared 5 bases from V and 4 bases from J, leaving 17 bases between. This CDR3 has 16 amino acids. CDR3 nucleotides: TGTGCCAGCAGTTTTTTCCAGGGGCAGGGCACCGGGGAGCTGTTTTCT. Protein: CASSFFQGQGTGELFS.

The V and J genes are TRBV28 and TRBJ2-4; 11 bases line up with TRBD2. CDR1 is MDHEN and CDR2 is SYDVKM in the germline V gene. The CDR3 is 13 amino acids. Trimming took 6 bases from V and 10 from J; bases not matched to a gene: 5. CDR3 protein: CASRPGTSGIQYF. CDR3 nucleotides: TGTGCCAGCAGACCGGGGACTAGCGGTATTCAGTACTTC.

The chain has TRBV18 and TRBJ2-7; 7 bases map to TRBD1. The V segment lost 0 bases and the J segment 2 bases; nucleotides outside the gene matches: 7. There are 16 residues in the CDR3. Germline CDR1 KGHSH, CDR2 LQKENI. Here the CDR3 reads CASSPPVGTGAYEQYF. The CDR3 DNA reads as TGTGCCAGCTCACCACCCGTAGGCACAGGGGCCTACGAGCAGTACTTC.

This chain uses TRBV5-1 with TRBJ2-7; D remains ambiguous. Germline CDR1 and CDR2: SGHRS and YFSETQ. This CDR3 is 14 amino acids long. V lost 0 bases and J lost 5, with 12 bases in between. Written as DNA, the CDR3 is TGCGCCAGCAGCTTGGCCACGGTAACGGACGAGCAGTACTTC. Residues: CASSLATVTDEQYF.

This clonotype was counted only a few times. The rearrangement joins TRBV29-1 to TRBJ1-2; D is perhaps TRBD1 (5 bases). Germline CDR1 is SQVTM and CDR2 is ANQGSEA. V shed 7 bases and J shed 5 bases, with 17 bases lying between them. CDR3 size: 13 residues. The CDR3 loop reads CSAPTGGGYGYTF. The CDR3 DNA reads TGCAGCGCCCCAACCGGGGGAGGGTATGGCTACACCTTC.

This clonotype was seen only a few times. V usage is TRBV6-5 and J usage is TRBJ1-2; 9 bases fit TRBD1. Germline V gives CDR1 MNHEY, CDR2 SVGAGI. Unmatched junction bases numbered 4, after V lost 4 bases and J lost 4 bases. This CDR3 region has 14 residues. This chain's CDR3 is CASSLDRGRYGYTF. For the CDR3, the DNA is TGTGCCAGCAGTTTGGACAGGGGCCGCTATGGCTACACCTTC.

This clonotype has more than one count but fewer than ten. The chain uses TRBV29-1 and TRBJ2-3; D gene uncertain. V lost 3 bases and J 4 bases, leaving 11 bases between the germline ends. The CDR3 contains 13 residues. The germline V gene encodes CDR1 SQVTM and CDR2 ANQGSEA. CDR3 loop: CSVERLVADTQYF. CDR3 in DNA: TGCAGCGTTGAGCGGCTAGTCGCAGATACGCAGTATTTT.

This clonotype was counted ten times or more. An end of the junction does not agree with germline; a read error may underlie this. The rearrangement uses TRBV3-1 and TRBJ2-1, with D tentatively TRBD2 (6 bases). This CDR3 contains 15 residues. Germline assignment: CDR1 LGHDT and CDR2 YNNKEL (reference sequence). Here the CDR3 reads CASRQAGNSYNEQFF. The CDR3 nucleotides are TGTGCCAGCAGACAAGCGGGCAACTCCTACAATGAGCAGTTCTTC.

This clonotype was seen repeatedly, ten times or more. The chain joins TRBV7-2 to TRBJ2-1, with D unclear. Per germline, CDR1 SGHTA and CDR2 FQGNSA. V shed 1 base and J shed 5 bases, with 18 bases lying between them. CDR3 length equals 17 residues. In nucleotides, the CDR3 is TGTGCCAGCAGCTTAGAATCCAGGCGAGATAGAAACAATGAGCAGTTCTTC. Translation: CASSLESRRDRNNEQFF.

The rearrangement uses TRBV24-1 and TRBJ2-3, with 7 bases that match TRBD1. The germline gives CDR1 KGHDR, CDR2 SFDVKD. The CDR3 extends over 15 amino acids. The junction had 4 bases not matched to a gene; V was cut back by 0 bases and J by 5 bases. The CDR3 DNA follows: TGTGCCACCAGTGATTTGAAGGGGGCCGGAGATACGCAGTATTTT. Its protein is CATSDLKGAGDTQYF.

This clonotype was recorded at least ten times. The genes are TRBV5-1 and TRBJ2-7; TRBD1 might be the D (5 bases). Trimming took off 5 bases at V and 5 bases at J, with 17 bases between the two ends. The CDR3 is 14 amino acids. Per the germline V gene, CDR1 is SGHRS and CDR2 is YFSETQ. Here the CDR3 reads CASSLMQTVDEQYF. In DNA, the CDR3 is TGCGCCAGCAGTTTGATGCAGACAGTCGACGAGCAGTACTTC. Combining the CDR3 with reference TRBV5-1 and TRBJ2-7 gives the whole variable domain KAGVTQTPRYLIKTRGQQVTLSCSPISGHRSVSWYQQTPGQGLQFLFEYFSETQRNKGNFPGRFSGRQFSNSRSEMNVSTLELGDSALYLCASSLMQTVDEQYFGPGTRLTVT.

The chain carries TRBV3-1 and TRBJ2-1; no clear D. The CDR3 loop spans 13 amino acids. CDR1 and CDR2 (germline): LGHDT, YNNKEL (reference sequence). V was cut by 4 bases and J by 8 bases, with 12 bases left in between. CDR3 amino acids: CASSRNYFDEQFF. The CDR3 DNA reads as TGTGCCAGCAGCCGAAACTACTTCGATGAGCAGTTCTTC.

This clonotype has at least ten counts. The rearrangement links TRBV4-2 to TRBJ2-7; D possibly uses TRBD1 or TRBD2 (5 bases each). The V gene's germline CDR1 is LGHNA and CDR2 YNFKEQ. The CDR3 loop spans 12 amino acids. Deletions cut 1 base from V and 7 bases from J, with 8 bases between. CDR3 loop: CASSQVGEEQYF. Written as DNA, the CDR3 is TGTGCCAGCAGCCAAGTAGGGGAGGAGCAGTACTTC.

This clonotype has at least ten counts. The chain joins TRBV28 to TRBJ2-5, with D unclear. Germline CDR1 reads MDHEN; CDR2 reads SYDVKM. Trimming removed 5 bases from V and 2 bases from J, with 9 bases in between. This CDR3 spans 13 amino acids. The CDR3 sequence: CASSTNYQETQYF. For the CDR3, the DNA is TGTGCCAGCAGTACGAACTATCAAGAGACCCAGTACTTC.

This clonotype was counted many times. This chain connects TRBV5-5 to TRBJ2-6, with D uncertain. The CDR3 is 15 amino acids. Germline CDR1 SGHKS, CDR2 YYEKEE (reference sequence). V gave up 4 bases and J gave up 0 bases, with 8 bases separating them. DNA for the CDR3: TGTGCCAGCAGCCAATCCCACTCTGGGGCCAACGTCCTGACTTTC. This codes for CASSQSHSGANVLTF.

This clonotype was seen a handful of times. The junction shows a germline mismatch at one end, possibly a read error. The V gene is TRBV6-6, the J gene TRBJ2-3; 8 nucleotides agree with TRBD2. CDR1 is MNHNY, CDR2 SVGAGI, per germline (reference sequence). The CDR3 totals 14 residues. CDR3 amino acids: CASSPRTSRDTQYF. The CDR3 coding sequence is TGTGCCAGCAGTCCCCGGACTAGCAGAGATACGCAGTATTTT.

This chain uses TRBV28 with TRBJ1-6; D gene uncertain. CDR3 size: 19 residues. From germline, CDR1 is MDHEN and CDR2 SYDVKM. The V gene lost 1 base and the J gene lost 8 bases, with 24 bases spanning the gap. This CDR3 reads CASSLSSGLGSLWDSPLHF. In DNA form, the CDR3 reads TGTGCCAGCAGTTTATCCTCAGGATTAGGTAGTTTGTGGGATTCACCCCTCCACTTT.

The sample holds a few counts of this clonotype. The chain links TRBV7-9 to TRBJ1-2, with unresolved D. This CDR3 has 13 amino acids. Per the germline V gene, CDR1 is SEHNR and CDR2 is FQNEAQ (reference sequence). The ends were cut back, 10 bases at V and 1 base at J, with 13 bases in the middle. The CDR3 sequence: CATFLPDNYGYTF. The CDR3 nucleotides are TGTGCCACTTTCCTGCCCGATAACTATGGCTACACCTTC.

This clonotype was observed at least ten times. The chain couples TRBV30 to TRBJ2-1; TRBD2 matches 12 bases. The CDR3 is made up of 14 amino acids. V shed 5 bases, J shed 13 bases, and the junction held 12 bases outside the gene matches. Germline CDR1 reads GTSNPN; CDR2 reads SVGIG (reference sequence). CDR3 coding DNA: TGTGCCTGGGGGGAGGGGAGACTAGCGGGAGTTCAGTTCTTC. As protein: CAWGEGRLAGVQFF. Looking up the rest from reference TRBV30 and TRBJ2-1 gives the full variable domain: SQTIHQWPATLVQPVGSPLSLECTVEGTSNPNLYWYRQAAGRGLQLLFYSVGIGQISSEVPQNLSASRPQDRQFILSSKKLLLSDSGFYLCAWGEGRLAGVQFFGPGTRLTVL.

This clonotype was counted between two and nine times. The CDR3 region is CSAPTPQKGTDTQYF. The DNA of the CDR3 is TGCAGTGCTCCTACACCCCAGAAGGGCACAGATACGCAGTATTTT. V gene TRBV20-1 combines with J gene TRBJ2-3, with D unresolved. V gave up 5 bases and J gave up 1 base, with 16 bases separating them. Germline V gene lookup returns CDR1 DFQATT and CDR2 SNEGSKA (reference sequence). The CDR3 loop spans 15 amino acids.

This chain joins TRBV10-3 and TRBJ2-3; D remains unclear. The germline V gene encodes CDR1 ENHRY and CDR2 SYGVKD. V lost 4 bases and J 4 bases, leaving 15 bases between the germline ends. The CDR3 length is 15 residues. CDR3 bases: TGTGCCATCAGTGGACCCGATGTTGGCGCAGATACGCAGTATTTT. It yields the protein CAISGPDVGADTQYF.

This clonotype occurred many times. V usage is TRBV10-3 and J usage is TRBJ2-3, with D unclear. Per the germline V gene, CDR1 is ENHRY and CDR2 is SYGVKD. The V end lost 6 bases, the J end lost 8 bases, and 18 bases lay between the germline ends. This CDR3 region has 14 residues. The chain's CDR3 is CAIRRAQAEGTQYF. The CDR3 DNA follows: TGTGCCATCAGAAGGGCGCAGGCCGAAGGTACGCAGTATTTT.

This clonotype was counted a few times. The J gene is TRBJ2-1, the V gene TRBV29-1; D remains ambiguous. The CDR3 has 13 residues. V was clipped by 7 bases and J by 0 bases, with 10 bases between them. CDR1 and CDR2 from the germline V gene are SQVTM and ANQGSEA. CDR3 residues: CSASQSSYNEQFF. DNA for the CDR3: TGCAGCGCAAGCCAGAGCTCCTACAATGAGCAGTTCTTC.

The chain combines TRBV7-2 with TRBJ1-2, with D uncertain. Germline loops: CDR1 SGHTA, CDR2 FQGNSA. Trimming removed 6 bases from V and 4 bases from J, with 15 bases in between. CDR3 size: 14 residues. The CDR3 is CASRINTFAYGYTF. DNA for the CDR3: TGTGCCAGCAGAATAAACACCTTTGCCTATGGCTACACCTTC.

As for this clonotype: A single base separates this from a much larger clone, so it may be a read error. This rearrangement joins TRBV5-1 to TRBJ2-7, with D perhaps TRBD1 or TRBD2 (5 bases each). The CDR3 contains 17 residues. The germline V gene encodes CDR1 SGHRS and CDR2 YFSETQ. V was trimmed by 0 bases and J by 0 bases, leaving 16 bases between them. For the CDR3, the DNA is TGCGCCAGCAGCTTGGCCGGTGGAGCAGGGAGCTCCTACGAGCAGTACTTC. Translation gives CASSLAGGAGSSYEQYF.

This clonotype was seen a handful of times. V usage is TRBV27 and J usage is TRBJ2-7, with TRBD2 matching 7 bases. Losses at the gene ends were 8 bases for V and 5 bases for J; bases not matched to a gene: 6. Germline CDR1 MNHEY, CDR2 SMNVEV (reference sequence). This CDR3 contains 12 residues. This CDR3 is CASSGGSHEQYF. For the CDR3, the DNA is TGTGCCAGCTCGGGGGGTAGCCACGAGCAGTACTTC.

The CDR3 nucleotides read TGTGCCAGCAGTTACAGCTCCTACGAGCAGTACTTC. This codes for CASSYSSYEQYF. The V and J genes are TRBV28 and TRBJ2-7; D is uncertain. Trimming took off 4 bases at V and 0 bases at J, with 4 bases between the two ends. Per the germline V gene, CDR1 is MDHEN and CDR2 is SYDVKM. This CDR3 is 12 amino acids long.

This clonotype was counted a few times. The CDR3 bases are TGTGCCAGCAGTTACTCATCTCGGACGGGAGCCTACGAGCAGTACTTC. Translated, it gives CASSYSSRTGAYEQYF. The chain carries TRBV6-5 and TRBJ2-7; perhaps TRBD2 as D (6 bases). Germline V gene data show CDR1 as MNHEY and CDR2 as SVGAGI. The CDR3 consists of 16 residues. With 0 bases removed from V and 2 bases from J, the gap between germline ends came to 14 bases.